Listed here are 19 T cell receptor beta chains from one sample, sequenced in a study of cytomegalovirus exposure and HLA in healthy donors. PCR employed 60 Vbeta and 13 Jbeta primers. TCRdb's copy holds only in-frame clones and misses some; the assay was immunoSEQ multiplex PCR. In all, the sample yields around 120,000 clones. Material: PBMCs. Receptor source: a man younger than 30 in good health and CMV-seronegative.

J is TRBJ2-7 and V is TRBV28; TRBD2 is a possible D gene (5 bases). V was pared by 5 bases and J by 1 base, with 12 bases between. This CDR3 spans 14 amino acids. The germline V gene has CDR1 MDHEN and CDR2 SYDVKM. CDR3 amino acids: CASSPRTGSYEQYF. As DNA, the CDR3 is TGTGCCAGCAGTCCGCGGACGGGGTCCTACGAGCAGTACTTC.

The CDR3 is CASSSRTSGGDAGELFF. CDR3 nucleotide sequence: TGTGCCAGTAGTTCGCGGACTAGCGGGGGGGATGCCGGGGAGCTGTTTTTT. The V call is TRBV19, the J call TRBJ2-2; 15 bases agree with TRBD2. V trimming: 5 bases; J trimming: 6 bases; junction bases outside the gene matches: 7. CDR3 length equals 17 residues. CDR1 is LNHDA, CDR2 SQIVND, per germline (reference sequence).

Points on this clone: Relative to the germline gene, one junction end is altered; a read error may explain this. This chain connects TRBV30 to TRBJ1-2; D gene uncertain. The CDR3 runs to 9 residues. Germline CDR1 GTSNPN, CDR2 SVGIG (reference sequence). CDR3 DNA sequence: TGTGCCTGGGGCCCCGGACTTTCCTTC. Protein product: CAWGPGLSF.

This chain connects TRBV2 to TRBJ1-1; perhaps TRBD1 as D (6 bases). CDR1 is SNHLY and CDR2 is FYNNEI in the germline V gene. The CDR3 consists of 14 residues. V lost 8 bases and J 2 bases, leaving 15 bases between the germline ends. For the CDR3, the DNA is TGTGCCAGCCGTTGGACAGAAGCTAACACTGAAGCTTTCTTT. Its protein product is CASRWTEANTEAFF.

The rearrangement uses TRBV30 and TRBJ1-1; 9 bases map to TRBD1. V shed 2 bases, J shed 1 base, and the junction held 8 bases outside the gene matches. Germline V gene lookup returns CDR1 GTSNPN and CDR2 SVGIG (reference sequence). CDR3 length: 16 residues. CDR3 sequence (DNA): TGTGCCTGGAGTACAGACAGGGGGGAACGGAACACTGAAGCTTTCTTT. Protein product: CAWSTDRGERNTEAFF. The entire variable domain, with the rest obtained from reference TRBV30 and TRBJ1-1, is as follows: SQTIHQWPATLVQPVGSPLSLECTVEGTSNPNLYWYRQAAGRGLQLLFYSVGIGQISSEVPQNLSASRPQDRQFILSSKKLLLSDSGFYLCAWSTDRGERNTEAFFGQGTRLTVV.

The J gene is TRBJ2-2, the V gene TRBV11-2, with D possibly being TRBD1 (7 bases). The CDR3 sequence is 16 residues long. From germline, CDR1 is SGHAT and CDR2 FQNNGV. The V end lost 1 base, the J end lost 5 bases, and 14 bases lay between the germline ends. CDR3 DNA sequence: TGTGCCAGCAGCTTAGCTACAGGGGCGGGAACCGGGGAGCTGTTTTTT. It is translated as CASSLATGAGTGELFF.

This chain uses TRBV11-2 with TRBJ2-4; no clear D. The CDR3 runs 14 residues. The V end lost 4 bases, the J end lost 0 bases, and 7 bases lay between the germline ends. Germline V gene lookup returns CDR1 SGHAT and CDR2 FQNNGV. CDR3: CASSSRLAKNIQYF. CDR3 bases: TGTGCCAGCAGCTCCCGTTTAGCCAAAAACATTCAGTACTTC.

This chain links TRBV7-9 with TRBJ2-7; D might be TRBD1 (6 bases). V was trimmed by 5 bases and J by 6 bases, leaving 20 bases between them. The CDR3 totals 15 residues. Germline V lookup: CDR1 SEHNR, CDR2 FQNEAQ (reference sequence). CDR3 nucleotides: TGTGCCAGCAGCCGGGCCCAGGGGCGCCTGGGCGAGCAGTACTTC. It yields the protein CASSRAQGRLGEQYF.

V and J are TRBV5-4 and TRBJ2-1; TRBD2 matches 13 bases. The germline V gene has CDR1 SGHNT and CDR2 YYREEE (reference sequence). The J segment lost 9 bases and the V segment lost 2 bases, leaving 5 bases of the junction unmatched. The CDR3 sequence is 15 residues long. Here the CDR3 reads CASSFGLAGVSEQFF. The CDR3 DNA follows: TGTGCCAGCAGCTTCGGACTAGCGGGAGTAAGTGAGCAGTTCTTC. Filled out from reference TRBV5-4 and TRBJ2-1, the complete variable domain reads ETGVTQSPTHLIKTRGQQVTLRCSSQSGHNTVSWYQQALGQGPQFIFQYYREEENGRGNFPPRFSGLQFPNYSSELNVNALELDDSALYLCASSFGLAGVSEQFFGPGTRLTVL.

The V and J genes are TRBV6-4 and TRBJ2-3; TRBD2 matches at 12 bases. The CDR3 consists of 16 residues. The ends lost 0 bases at V and 6 bases at J; junction bases unmatched: 4. Germline assignment: CDR1 MRHNA and CDR2 SNTAGT. Written as DNA, the CDR3 is TGTGCCAGCAGTGACTCGGCTAGCGGGGGGGTGGATACGCAGTATTTT. Translated, it gives CASSDSASGGVDTQYF.

Comments on this clone: The sample contains more than one DNA sequence encoding this CDR3. The rearrangement links TRBV7-9 to TRBJ1-1; no clear D. This CDR3 is built from 14 residues. Trimming left V 5 bases short and J 2 bases short, with 12 bases between. Germline V gene lookup returns CDR1 SEHNR and CDR2 FQNEAQ (reference sequence). The CDR3, as DNA: TGTGCCAGCAGCCCCAGACAAGGCAACACTGAAGCTTTCTTT. Translation gives CASSPRQGNTEAFF.

This chain uses TRBV9 with TRBJ2-1; 7 bases are a match to TRBD1. The V gene's germline CDR1 is SGDLS and CDR2 YYNGEE. Losses at the gene ends were 3 bases for V and 7 bases for J; bases not matched to a gene: 10. This CDR3 spans 15 amino acids. The CDR3 sequence: CASSATGVVYNEQFF. As DNA, the CDR3 is TGTGCCAGCAGCGCAACAGGGGTTGTGTATAATGAGCAGTTCTTC.

The chain joins TRBV10-2 to TRBJ1-5; a weak D match, TRBD1 (6 bases). Germline CDR1 reads WSHSY; CDR2 reads SAAADI. The CDR3 covers 15 residues. Trimming left V 0 bases short and J 2 bases short, with 8 bases between. CDR3 coding DNA: TGCGCCAGCAGTGAGTCGTACAGGGGCAATCAGCCCCAGCATTTT. Residues: CASSESYRGNQPQHF.

The chain has TRBV30 and TRBJ1-4, with a weak D call TRBD1 (6 bases). Trimming stripped 1 base from V and 7 bases from J, with 7 bases between. The CDR3 is 12 amino acids. Germline-derived CDR1 and CDR2 are GTSNPN and SVGIG (reference sequence). The CDR3 DNA follows: TGTGCCTGGAGTGGGGGGCGTGAAAAACTGTTTTTT. It codes for CAWSGGREKLFF.

The chain carries TRBV7-9 and TRBJ2-2; D perhaps matches TRBD1 (5 bases). CDR1 SEHNR and CDR2 FQNEAQ come from the germline V gene (reference sequence). V was shortened by 7 bases and J by 3 bases, with 18 bases between the two germline ends. The CDR3 has 16 residues. CDR3 in amino acids: CASIPQGLRDTGELFF. CDR3 sequence (DNA): TGTGCCAGCATCCCCCAGGGTCTTAGGGACACCGGGGAGCTGTTTTTT.

The rearrangement joins TRBV5-1 to TRBJ2-3; 13 bases align to TRBD2. Germline V lookup: CDR1 SGHRS, CDR2 YFSETQ. With V trimmed by 2 bases and J by 2 bases, 5 bases remained unmatched. The CDR3 runs to 17 residues. The CDR3: CASSLLAGGPSTDTQYF. Here the CDR3 DNA reads TGCGCCAGCAGCTTACTAGCGGGGGGGCCATCCACAGATACGCAGTATTTT.

The chain is built from TRBV29-1 and TRBJ2-2; D is undetermined. Germline CDR1 SQVTM, CDR2 ANQGSEA. With 4 bases removed from V and 0 bases from J, the gap between germline ends came to 9 bases. The CDR3 has 14 amino acids. CDR3 loop: CSVVQYANTGELFF. The DNA of the CDR3 is TGCAGCGTTGTACAGTACGCGAACACCGGGGAGCTGTTTTTT.

For the CDR3, the DNA is TGCGCCAGCAGCTTGGGACTAGTCTCCTACGAGCAGTACTTC. This gives the protein CASSLGLVSYEQYF. The genes are TRBV5-1 and TRBJ2-7; D is perhaps TRBD2 (6 bases). This CDR3 has 14 residues. Trimming cost V 0 bases and J 0 bases, with 7 bases left between them. Germline assignment: CDR1 SGHRS and CDR2 YFSETQ.

The V gene is TRBV7-2, the J gene TRBJ1-2; 9 bases agree with TRBD1. CDR3 length: 16 amino acids. The ends lost 3 bases at V and 8 bases at J; junction bases unmatched: 13. In germline, CDR1 is SGHTA, CDR2 FQGNSA. This chain's CDR3 is CASSFYPGQGLGGYTF. CDR3 sequence (DNA): TGTGCCAGCAGCTTTTACCCCGGACAGGGGCTCGGAGGCTACACCTTC.